This is a list of T cell receptor beta chains from one sample in a study of blood T cells in healthy people across ages. TCRdb re-called the 5' RACE reads with MiXCR, one entry per CDR3 protein. The profile shows 750,000 to 1,000,000 distinct CDR3 sequences, roughly 29% of them singletons. These same data were also listed under a study on T cells of mothers and their children.

What was sequenced was blood. The receptors were gathered from a woman aged 35 to 49 in good health. Each CDR3 is given with its conserved first and last residue. The D gene is left open where the match is weak. Size is stated for part of the rows, as once, few or many counts, or as a class when the clone is expanded.

v_call	j_call	d_call	clone_size	cdr3_length	cdr3_nt	cdr3_aa
TRBV5-1	TRBJ2-4	TRBD2	many	14	TGCGCCAGCAGCCCACCTAGCGGTAAAAACATTCAGTACTTC	CASSPPSGKNIQYF
TRBV7-9	TRBJ1-1	-	many	13	TGTGCCAGCAGAACCAGGGCGAACACTGAAGCTTTCTTT	CASRTRANTEAFF
TRBV7-2	TRBJ2-7	TRBD1	few	13	TGTGCCAGCAGCCCAAACAGGGGGTTCGAGCAGTACTTC	CASSPNRGFEQYF
TRBV5-1	TRBJ2-7	TRBD2	many	15	TGCGCCAGCAGCTTGGGGGGACTAGCGGGGGACGAGCAGTACTTC	CASSLGGLAGDEQYF
TRBV7-3	TRBJ2-3	TRBD2	few	15	TGTGCCAGCAGCTTACAGCGGGGGGCCACAGATACGCAGTATTTT	CASSLQRGATDTQYF
TRBV5-6	TRBJ2-7	-	-	14	TGTGCCAGCAGCCGTAGACAGAGCCAAGAGGCCCAGTACTTC	CASSRRQSQEAQYF
TRBV13	TRBJ2-3	TRBD2	-	15	TGTGCCAGCAGACCCGGACTAGCGGGCGGAGATACGCAGTATTTT	CASRPGLAGGDTQYF
TRBV2	TRBJ1-2	-	-	15	TGTGCCAGCAGTGAGTTTCTGACAAACAACTATGGCTACACCTTC	CASSEFLTNNYGYTF
TRBV7-6	TRBJ2-2	-	-	14	TGTGCCAGCAGCCCGAGCGATTACACCGGGGAGCTGTTTTTT	CASSPSDYTGELFF
TRBV5-7	TRBJ2-7	-	-	17	TGTGCCAGCAGCTTGGATAGGCACACAGGAAAATACTACGAGCAGTACTTC	CASSLDRHTGKYYEQYF